This TCR beta chain was sequenced in a study of patients and donors after allogeneic stem cell transplantation. The CDR3 is 14 amino acids. V lost 3 bases to trimming and J lost 2 bases, with 8 bases between them. This clonotype appeared a few times. In TCRdb, the RT-PCR reads were re-called with MiXCR into one record per CDR3 protein. The repertoire includes hundreds of thousands of distinct CDR3 sequences, roughly 16% of them detected once, and less than 8.5% sits in the top ten. The chain is built from TRBV12-3 or TRBV12-4 and TRBJ1-5; a possible D gene is TRBD1 (5 bases). The clonotype was recovered from a human donor who was either an allogeneic HSCT recipient or a stem cell or donor lymphocyte infusion donor (not recorded which). It is not recorded whose cells these are; they may come from a transplant donor. The material sequenced was blood, either unsorted or a sorted T cell fraction (not recorded which). DNA of the CDR3: TGTGCCAGCAGTTTGGGGCATGGCAATCAGCCCCAGCATTTT. Amino acid sequence: CASSLGHGNQPQHF.